The clone carrying this T cell receptor beta chain has just a few counts. A J-beta primer mix and a sample-barcoded 5' primer were used in a second PCR of about 7 to 12 cycles. One entry per CDR3 protein, called by TCRdb with MiXCR from the 5' RACE reads. The table has around 700,000 distinct CDR3 sequences, around 25% seen once. This record comes from a study of blood T cells in healthy people across ages. The CDR3 spans 13 residues. With 6 bases clipped from V and 6 bases from J, the junction kept 4 bases outside the gene matches. This sample also appeared in a second study, on T cells of mothers and their children. That source reports: Slightly higher, non-significant overlap characterized related mother-child pairs relative to unrelated pairs.

Sequencing used blood. The receptor comes from a boy aged 5-17 years in good health. The chain joins TRBV12-3 or TRBV12-4 to TRBJ1-2; 10 positions match TRBD1. This CDR3 reads CASSRQGANGYTF. The CDR3, as DNA: TGTGCCAGCAGCCGACAGGGGGCTAATGGCTACACCTTC.